The source of this TCR beta chain is a study of T cell responses to AZD1222 COVID-19 vaccine. Whole-study results and caveats: Baseline seropositives among AZD1222 recipients totaled only 5 to 7. Compared with day 0, the breadth and depth of the Spike-specific TCR repertoire rose significantly after two doses of AZD1222. Possibly, clonal diversity was underestimated; donors were largely white British and included more females. No repertoire was sampled before or during the peak T cell response, only after it.

For this clone: Its specificity is not known.

J lost 2 bases, V lost 5 bases, and 8 bases had no gene match. CDR1 is SGHTA, CDR2 FQGTGA, per germline. This CDR3 contains 16 residues. Sequencing used immunoSEQ multiplex PCR; TCRdb keeps in-frame clones, though not all of them. The table lists approximately 150,000 clones, 75% to 90% of them singletons, with roughly 1.7% in the top ten. The sequencing used peripheral blood, collected on day 0 of AZD1222 vaccination. This sequence joins TRBV7-3 and TRBJ2-7, with 11 bases fitting TRBD2. This TCR derives from an adult in good health. The CDR3 region has the DNA TGTGCCAGCAGCGTATCCGGACTAGCGGGCGCCTACGAGCAGTACTTC. This gives the protein CASSVSGLAGAYEQYF.